This T cell receptor beta chain was recorded in a study of blood T cell repertoires in COVID-19. The wider study: PBMCs, B-cell-depleted T cells, or T cells provided the cDNA or gDNA that made up the material.

This CDR3 is 16 amino acids long. The V end was cut by 2 bases, the J end by 0 bases, with 11 bases between. Germline CDR1 MNHEY, CDR2 SMNVEV (reference sequence). Seattle researchers signed up patients amid active infection and tracked them longitudinally. Per the original data handling: Estimates of nucleated cell counts were drawn from the amplification of reference gene primers. Sequencing was performed with immunoSEQ multiplex PCR; in TCRdb, only in-frame clones are kept and a portion is missing. V, J and clone size derive from that table, while D and trimming were established from the DNA sequence. The table lists around 480,000 clones, around 88% of them singletons.

The sequenced sample consisted of peripheral blood. The J gene is TRBJ1-5, the V gene TRBV27, with D hard to call. This TCR was recovered from a woman in her forties or fifties with COVID-19, enrolled during active disease. CDR3 loop: CASSLTYSYSNQPQHF. CDR3 nucleotide sequence: TGTGCCAGCAGTTTAACCTACTCTTATAGCAATCAGCCCCAGCATTTT.